A single sample is the source of the 15 T cell receptor beta chains below, sequenced in a study of blood T cells in healthy people across ages (dated by TCRdb to about 2015). Libraries were made using 5' RACE. The run used an Illumina HiSeq 2500. A second PCR of roughly 6 to 11 cycles was run with a J-beta primer mix and a sample-barcoded 5' primer. Using fastp trimming at Q25 and MiXCR clonotype assembly, TCRdb reanalyzed the public sequencing data and kept in-frame beta chains. Every distinct CDR3 protein forms one entry, paired with its most common genes and DNA. For this sample there are roughly 1.5 million distinct CDR3 sequences; about 45% appear just once. The biggest ten clones account for about 4% of the sample. The sample comprised blood. The receptors shown here come from a woman younger than 35 in good health.

This rearrangement joins TRBV12-3 or TRBV12-4 to TRBJ1-6, with TRBD1 identical over 8 bases. The trim removed 4 bases at V and 6 bases at J, leaving 8 bases unmatched. This CDR3 region has 16 residues. The CDR3 nucleotides are TGTGCCAGCAGTTCCTCGGACAGGGACGGTAATTCACCCCTCCACTTT. It translates to CASSSSDRDGNSPLHF.

This clonotype is a singleton in its sample. The V call is TRBV4-3, the J call TRBJ1-4; D ambiguous. With 0 bases removed from V and 8 bases from J, the gap between germline ends came to 7 bases. The germline V gene has CDR1 LGHNA and CDR2 YSLEER. This CDR3 spans 13 amino acids. The CDR3 here is CASSQESREKLFF. The CDR3 nucleotides are TGCGCCAGCAGCCAAGAATCCCGCGAAAAACTGTTTTTT.

This clonotype was detected a few times. This rearrangement joins TRBV20-1 to TRBJ1-1, with D possibly matching TRBD1 (6 bases). The CDR3 runs 14 residues. From germline, CDR1 is DFQATT and CDR2 SNEGSKA (reference sequence). V dropped 5 bases and J dropped 5 bases, with 18 bases sitting between them. CDR3 sequence reads: CSAFRGWGETEAFF. In DNA, the CDR3 is TGCAGTGCTTTCAGGGGTTGGGGAGAAACTGAAGCTTTCTTT.

This clonotype was seen a few times. The V and J genes are TRBV30 and TRBJ1-2; no definite D call. The CDR3 loop spans 15 amino acids. Trimming removed 1 base from V and 0 bases from J, with 12 bases in between. Per the germline V gene, CDR1 is GTSNPN and CDR2 is SVGIG (reference sequence). The CDR3 sequence: CAWSGGRPANYGYTF. The CDR3 region has the DNA TGTGCCTGGAGTGGCGGTAGGCCCGCTAACTATGGCTACACCTTC.

The chain links TRBV7-9 to TRBJ1-3, with D possibly matching TRBD1 (5 bases). V was shortened by 4 bases and J by 4 bases, with 8 bases between the two germline ends. The CDR3 is 13 residues long. Germline CDR1 SEHNR, CDR2 FQNEAQ (reference sequence). Here the CDR3 reads CASSSDRGNTIYF. CDR3 bases: TGTGCCAGCAGCTCCGACAGAGGAAACACCATATATTTT.

This chain links TRBV24-1 with TRBJ2-3; D remains ambiguous. This CDR3 comprises 13 residues. V lost 7 bases to trimming and J lost 0 bases, with 7 bases between them. The germline V gene encodes CDR1 KGHDR and CDR2 SFDVKD. The DNA for the CDR3 is TGTGCCACCAGACGGCAGAGCACAGATACGCAGTATTTT. Its translation is CATRRQSTDTQYF.

This clonotype was found a few times. The chain recombines TRBV27 with TRBJ2-1; D gene uncertain. From germline, CDR1 is MNHEY and CDR2 SMNVEV (reference sequence). V gave up 2 bases and J gave up 6 bases, with 14 bases separating them. CDR3 length: 15 residues. Here the CDR3 reads CASSLKGPAVNEQFF. The CDR3 nucleotides are TGTGCCAGCAGTTTAAAGGGTCCGGCAGTCAATGAGCAGTTCTTC.

The table lists this clonotype with a count of one. The chain recombines TRBV9 with TRBJ2-1, with 8 bases aligning to TRBD1. This CDR3 is 16 amino acids long. Looked up from germline, CDR1 is SGDLS and CDR2 is YYNGEE. J gave up 2 bases and V 0 bases, and 4 bases lay outside the gene matches. The DNA of the CDR3 is TGTGCCAGCAGCGTAGTTGGACAGGGCACCTACAATGAGCAGTTCTTC. Translating it yields CASSVVGQGTYNEQFF.

This clonotype was counted ten times or more. V gene TRBV5-1 combines with J gene TRBJ2-1; 8 nucleotides match TRBD2. The CDR3 sequence is 16 residues long. With 3 bases clipped from V and 9 bases from J, the junction kept 14 bases outside the gene matches. Germline loops: CDR1 SGHRS, CDR2 YFSETQ. The CDR3 protein is CASSYSGGALSGEQFF. In DNA form, the CDR3 reads TGCGCCAGCAGCTACTCCGGGGGGGCTCTCTCCGGTGAGCAGTTCTTC.

The CDR3 here is CASSAKSYDEQYF. In DNA form, the CDR3 reads TGTGCCAGCAGTGCCAAAAGTTATGATGAGCAGTACTTC. The V gene is TRBV6-1, the J gene TRBJ2-7, with D unclear. This CDR3 comprises 13 residues. Germline assignment: CDR1 MNHNS and CDR2 SASEGT. Trimming left V 4 bases short and J 7 bases short, with 14 bases between.

This clonotype was found a few times. V usage is TRBV11-1 and J usage is TRBJ1-1, with 8 positions matching TRBD1. CDR1 SGHAT and CDR2 FQDESV come from the germline V gene (reference sequence). The CDR3 runs to 16 residues. After removal of 5 bases from V and 3 bases from J, the junction contained 11 bases not matched to a gene. The CDR3 spells CASSIPPTGGDTEAFF. DNA for the CDR3: TGTGCCAGCAGCATACCCCCCACAGGGGGAGACACTGAAGCTTTCTTT.

This chain connects TRBV7-9 to TRBJ1-5; 9 bases are shared with TRBD1. The CDR3 runs to 16 residues. The V gene's germline CDR1 is SEHNR and CDR2 FQNEAQ (reference sequence). Trimming took 0 bases from V and 6 from J; bases not matched to a gene: 6. This CDR3 is CASSLAGTGRSQPQHF. The DNA of the CDR3 is TGTGCCAGCAGCTTAGCCGGGACAGGGCGTAGTCAGCCCCAGCATTTT.

Many counts were recorded for this clonotype. V is TRBV20-1 and J is TRBJ1-1, with D perhaps matching TRBD1 (6 bases). The CDR3 spans 14 residues. Germline CDR1 reads DFQATT; CDR2 reads SNEGSKA (reference sequence). CDR3 residues: CSARRGGMNTEAFF. The CDR3 nucleotides are TGCAGCGCGCGACGAGGGGGTATGAACACTGAAGCTTTCTTT.

V usage is TRBV7-3 and J usage is TRBJ2-7, with 8 bases aligning to TRBD1. Unmatched junction bases numbered 17, after V lost 2 bases and J lost 11 bases. The germline CDR1 and CDR2 sequences are SGHTA and FQGTGA. This CDR3 contains 16 residues. The CDR3 DNA follows: TGTGCCAGCAGCTTATGTCAGGGGGCTTTGATCAAGTCGAAGTACTTC. It is translated as CASSLCQGALIKSKYF.

The chain employs TRBV12-3 or TRBV12-4 and TRBJ1-1; D is uncertain. This CDR3 comprises 14 residues. Trimming left V 1 base short and J 7 bases short, with 13 bases between. Here the CDR3 DNA reads TGTGCCAGCAGTTTAGGTCAGAGCCTTAATGAAGCTTTCTTT. It encodes CASSLGQSLNEAFF.